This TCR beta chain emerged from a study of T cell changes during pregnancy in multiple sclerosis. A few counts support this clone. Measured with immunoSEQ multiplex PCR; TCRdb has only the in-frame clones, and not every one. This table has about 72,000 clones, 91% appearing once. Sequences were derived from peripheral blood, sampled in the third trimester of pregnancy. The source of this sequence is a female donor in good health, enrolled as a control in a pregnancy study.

The CDR3, as DNA: TGCGCCAGCCGTACACAGGGATCCGGGGAGCTGTTTTTT. As protein: CASRTQGSGELFF. V and J are TRBV4-3 and TRBJ2-2; tentatively, D is TRBD1 (6 bases). Germline values: CDR1 LGHNA, CDR2 YSLEER. Trimming took off 8 bases at V and 6 bases at J, with 13 bases between the two ends. The CDR3 runs 13 residues.